Below are 20 T cell receptor beta chains sequenced from a single sample in a study of vaccination effects on CD4 cells after COVID-19. Following culture for about ten days, CD4+ T cells were isolated. Vaccination of participants consisted of two doses of either the BNT162b2 or mRNA-1273 vaccine. Profiling relied on immunoSEQ multiplex PCR, and the TCRdb table lists in-frame clones only, not all of them. The data show tens of thousands of clones, roughly 73% seen once. Antigens for these TCRs are unknown. Sample: CD4+ T cells from PBMCs cultured without peptide, taken after COVID-19 vaccination. The receptors here all came from a human donor who received a COVID-19 vaccine.

The V and J genes are TRBV18 and TRBJ1-6; 9 nucleotides agree with TRBD1. The CDR3 extends over 15 amino acids. Germline CDR1 is KGHSH and CDR2 is LQKENI. Trimming took 4 bases from V and 9 from J; bases not matched to a gene: 7. Here the CDR3 DNA reads TGTGCCAGCTCACGGACAGGGGATTCTGGTTCACCCCTCCACTTT. It is translated as CASSRTGDSGSPLHF.

V gene TRBV3-1 (or the pseudogene TRBV3-2) combines with J gene TRBJ2-1, with D unresolved. Germline CDR1 and CDR2: LGHDT and YNNKEL (reference sequence). The CDR3 spans 15 residues. V was trimmed by 0 bases and J by 7 bases, leaving 13 bases between them. The CDR3: CASSQDPSIWNEQFF. The CDR3 nucleotides are TGTGCCAGCAGCCAAGATCCGTCAATCTGGAATGAGCAGTTCTTC.

CDR3 region: CASSYSGGGTDTQYF. CDR3 nucleotides: TGTGCCAGCAGTTACTCGGGGGGTGGCACAGATACGCAGTATTTT. This chain joins TRBV6-6 and TRBJ2-3; maybe TRBD2 (6 bases). Trimming took 0 bases from V and 1 from J, leaving 8 bases between them. Germline V gene data show CDR1 as MNHNY and CDR2 as SVGAGI (reference sequence). The CDR3 runs 15 residues.

The CDR3 region is CASSPDSWADTQYF. CDR3 nucleotide sequence: TGTGCCAGCAGCCCGGACAGTTGGGCAGATACGCAGTATTTT. The J gene is TRBJ2-3, the V gene TRBV5-5; a possible D gene is TRBD1 (6 bases). CDR3 size: 14 residues. Germline values: CDR1 SGHKS, CDR2 YYEKEE (reference sequence). Between the trimmed V and J ends, which lost 4 bases and 4 bases, there was a span of 13 bases.

V usage is TRBV2 and J usage is TRBJ2-6; D gene unclear. Germline lookup yields CDR1 SNHLY and CDR2 FYNNEI. Trimming stripped 7 bases from V and 0 bases from J, with 7 bases between. The CDR3 loop spans 14 amino acids. The CDR3 nucleotides are TGTGCCAGCAAAGAAGACTCTGGGGCCAACGTCCTGACTTTC. Translated, it gives CASKEDSGANVLTF.

The gene calls are TRBV18 and TRBJ2-1, with D possibly TRBD1 on 5 matching bases. This CDR3 spans 13 amino acids. Germline V lookup: CDR1 KGHSH, CDR2 LQKENI. Trimming took 4 bases from V and 7 from J, leaving 11 bases between them. CDR3 coding DNA: TGTGCCAGCTCACGCAGGGATACGAATGAGCAGTTCTTC. As protein: CASSRRDTNEQFF.

This sequence joins TRBV6-5 and TRBJ1-5; D gene uncertain. CDR1 MNHEY and CDR2 SVGAGI come from the germline V gene. The CDR3 is 15 residues long. V was shortened by 6 bases and J by 3 bases, with 15 bases between the two germline ends. This chain's CDR3 is CASREAVVSNQPQHF. CDR3 sequence (DNA): TGTGCCAGCAGAGAGGCAGTTGTTTCCAATCAGCCCCAGCATTTT.

The chain is built from TRBV29-1 and TRBJ1-4; no clear D gene. CDR3 length: 14 amino acids. Per germline, CDR1 SQVTM and CDR2 ANQGSEA. V lost 5 bases, J lost 4 bases, and 14 bases lay in between. The CDR3 DNA follows: TGCAGCGTTCGTTGGAGCCACGATAATGAAAAACTGTTTTTT. Protein product: CSVRWSHDNEKLFF.

This clone was found a few times. This chain links TRBV7-9 with TRBJ2-1, with a weak D call TRBD2 (7 bases). Germline values: CDR1 SEHNR, CDR2 FQNEAQ (reference sequence). The CDR3 covers 15 residues. The V and J ends lost 0 bases and 5 bases respectively, with 11 bases between them. CDR3 bases: TGTGCCAGCAGCTTAGCAGGGGAGGGGGACAATGAGCAGTTCTTC. Its protein is CASSLAGEGDNEQFF.

Here the CDR3 reads CASSIVGQVISTDTQYF. The DNA for the CDR3 is TGTGCCAGTAGTATAGTGGGGCAGGTGATTAGCACAGATACGCAGTATTTT. The chain recombines TRBV19 with TRBJ2-3, with D possibly matching TRBD1 (5 bases). There are 17 residues in the CDR3. Trimming cost V 1 base and J 0 bases, with 14 bases left between them. Per the germline V gene, CDR1 is LNHDA and CDR2 is SQIVND (reference sequence).

This clone was counted a few times. The chain combines TRBV4-2 with TRBJ2-5; D unresolved. The CDR3 covers 16 residues. The V and J ends lost 4 bases and 1 base respectively, with 16 bases between them. The germline CDR1 and CDR2 sequences are LGHNA and YNFKEQ. CDR3 DNA: TGTGCCAGCAGCCCAGGTGGGTCTTCATTCCAAGAGACCCAGTACTTC. As protein: CASSPGGSSFQETQYF.

This sequence joins TRBV18 and TRBJ1-2; the D gene is possibly TRBD1 (6 bases). Deletions cut 3 bases from V and 6 bases from J, with 14 bases between. This CDR3 spans 14 amino acids. Per germline, CDR1 KGHSH and CDR2 LQKENI. The CDR3 DNA follows: TGTGCCAGCTCACCGGCCACAGGGAACCATGGCTACACCTTC. Amino acids: CASSPATGNHGYTF.

This clone was counted only a few times. The CDR3 spells CASSVKTGNYGYTF. In DNA form, the CDR3 reads TGTGCCAGCAGCGTGAAGACAGGAAACTATGGCTACACCTTC. This chain uses TRBV5-4 with TRBJ1-2; TRBD1 might be the D (6 bases). The CDR3 has 14 amino acids. Germline CDR1 reads SGHNT; CDR2 reads YYREEE (reference sequence). Trimming took off 4 bases at V and 2 bases at J, with 12 bases between the two ends. The full variable domain, with the rest looked up from reference TRBV5-4 and TRBJ1-2, is ETGVTQSPTHLIKTRGQQVTLRCSSQSGHNTVSWYQQALGQGPQFIFQYYREEENGRGNFPPRFSGLQFPNYSSELNVNALELDDSALYLCASSVKTGNYGYTFGSGTRLTVV.

The table lists this clone with a count of one. The chain carries TRBV10-2 and TRBJ1-1, with D tentatively TRBD1 (6 bases). The V end lost 4 bases, the J end lost 1 base, and 13 bases lay between the germline ends. This CDR3 comprises 15 residues. Looked up from germline, CDR1 is WSHSY and CDR2 is SAAADI. CDR3: CASSGRDTRNTEAFF. DNA of the CDR3: TGCGCCAGCAGTGGGAGGGACACACGGAACACTGAAGCTTTCTTT.

The chain combines TRBV5-1 with TRBJ2-1; TRBD1 aligns across 9 bases. Germline CDR1 is SGHRS and CDR2 is YFSETQ. J lost 4 bases, V lost 4 bases, and 12 bases had no gene match. The length of the CDR3 is 17 residues. CDR3 sequence (DNA): TGCGCCAGCAGCGGAGGGACAGGGAGTCGATTGTACAATGAGCAGTTCTTC. Translated: CASSGGTGSRLYNEQFF.

The chain joins TRBV23-1 to TRBJ1-1; 7 bases are shared with TRBD1. TRBV23-1 is assigned to the ORF class and has an uncertain function. V trimming: 0 bases; J trimming: 6 bases; junction bases outside the gene matches: 13. This CDR3 region has 17 residues. The CDR3 loop reads CASSQSGARGCRAEAFF. CDR3 coding DNA: TGCGCCAGCAGTCAATCGGGGGCCAGGGGGTGTAGAGCTGAAGCTTTCTTT.

The J gene is TRBJ1-4, the V gene TRBV6-5; tentatively, D is TRBD1 (5 bases). Germline V gene lookup returns CDR1 MNHEY and CDR2 SVGAGI. The CDR3 runs 12 residues. Trimming left V 6 bases short and J 13 bases short, with 15 bases between. The CDR3 DNA follows: TGTGCCAGCAGCGTCGGGACGGAGTCACTGTTTTTT. It is translated as CASSVGTESLFF.

In its sample, this clone was seen a few times. This chain connects TRBV4-3 to TRBJ2-2; 11 nucleotides align to TRBD2. There are 15 residues in the CDR3. Germline CDR1 LGHNA, CDR2 YSLEER. After removal of 5 bases from V and 6 bases from J, the junction contained 5 bases not matched to a gene. The CDR3 coding sequence is TGCGCCAGCAGCTCCTTAGCGGGGGGGCCCGGGGAGCTGTTTTTT. It yields the protein CASSSLAGGPGELFF.

The chain is built from TRBV28 and TRBJ1-2; D ambiguous. Germline V gives CDR1 MDHEN, CDR2 SYDVKM. There are 13 residues in the CDR3. Deletions cut 5 bases from V and 4 bases from J, with 11 bases between. This CDR3 is CASSAGRVYGYTF. The CDR3 DNA is TGTGCCAGCAGTGCGGGAAGGGTCTATGGCTACACCTTC.

This clone was recorded a few times. CDR3 coding DNA: TGTGCCAGCAGCGTGAGTGGGGCCGGGGAGCTGTTTTTT. It codes for CASSVSGAGELFF. V gene TRBV11-3 combines with J gene TRBJ2-2; D not certain. Trimming took off 5 bases at V and 6 bases at J, with 10 bases between the two ends. CDR3 length equals 13 residues. The V gene's germline CDR1 is SGHNT and CDR2 YENEEA.